This entry lists 26 T cell receptor beta chains sequenced from one sample in a study of blood T cell repertoires in COVID-19. This table comes from immunoSEQ multiplex PCR, and its TCRdb copy is limited to in-frame clones, with some not included. The table lists 58,000 or so clones, around 81% of them singletons. Sequencing was done on a sample of peripheral blood. The receptors here all came from a human donor in a cohort sampled during active COVID-19.

This clone was detected once. The rearrangement links TRBV5-6 to TRBJ1-1; D unresolved. This CDR3 is built from 13 residues. V was shortened by 2 bases and J by 7 bases, with 12 bases between the two germline ends. The germline V gene encodes CDR1 SGHDT and CDR2 YYEEEE. The CDR3 sequence is CASSLLREIEAFF. The CDR3 DNA is TGTGCCAGCAGCTTACTGCGGGAAATTGAAGCTTTCTTT. The full variable domain, with the rest looked up from reference TRBV5-6 and TRBJ1-1, is DAGVTQSPTHLIKTRGQQVTLRCSPKSGHDTVSWYQQALGQGPQFIFQYYEEEERQRGNFPDRFSGHQFPNYSSELNVNALLLGDSALYLCASSLLREIEAFFGQGTRLTVV.

The chain couples TRBV5-4 to TRBJ1-1, with TRBD1 matching 7 bases. Germline CDR1 and CDR2: SGHNT and YYREEE (reference sequence). Trimming cost V 4 bases and J 1 base; bases outside gene matches: 10. The CDR3 is 16 residues long. The CDR3 DNA reads TGTGCCAGCAGCGGAAGGACAGGCCTACCGAACACTGAAGCTTTCTTT. Protein: CASSGRTGLPNTEAFF.

The chain employs TRBV28 and TRBJ1-3; possibly TRBD1 for D (5 bases). Trimming stripped 4 bases from V and 4 bases from J, with 11 bases between. Germline CDR1 MDHEN, CDR2 SYDVKM. This CDR3 has 14 residues. The chain's CDR3 is CASSSGGEGNTIYF. As DNA, the CDR3 is TGTGCCAGCAGTTCGGGGGGTGAGGGAAACACCATATATTTT.

This CDR3 reads CASRGGNSPLHF. For the CDR3, the DNA is TGTGCCAGCAGGGGGGGTAATTCACCCCTCCACTTT. The genes are TRBV6-5 and TRBJ1-6; D is perhaps TRBD1 (5 bases). Germline V gene sequence: CDR1 MNHEY, CDR2 SVGAGI. This CDR3 comprises 12 residues. Trimming stripped 6 bases from V and 6 bases from J, with 6 bases between.

This chain connects TRBV28 to TRBJ1-6; D remains unclear. V was trimmed by 7 bases and J by 0 bases, leaving 13 bases between them. This CDR3 is 16 amino acids long. Germline V gene data show CDR1 as MDHEN and CDR2 as SYDVKM. The CDR3 DNA reads TGTGCCAGCATCCCCGCCACAAGCTCCTATAATTCACCCCTCCACTTT. It encodes CASIPATSSYNSPLHF.

The chain carries TRBV7-6 and TRBJ2-1, with TRBD2 identical over 7 bases. V gave up 0 bases and J gave up 6 bases; unmatched junction bases: 5. The CDR3 contains 15 residues. Germline V gene lookup returns CDR1 SGHVS and CDR2 FNYEAQ. The CDR3 sequence: CASSLAGGGLNEQFF. CDR3 DNA sequence: TGTGCCAGCAGCTTAGCGGGGGGGGGTCTCAATGAGCAGTTCTTC. The whole variable domain, filled in from reference TRBV7-6 and TRBJ2-1, reads GAGVSQSPRYKVTKRGQDVALRCDPISGHVSLYWYRQALGQGPEFLTYFNYEAQQDKSGLPNDRFSAERPEGSISTLTIQRTEQRDSAMYRCASSLAGGGLNEQFFGPGTRLTVL.

J is TRBJ2-7 and V is TRBV12-3 or TRBV12-4; maybe TRBD2 (5 bases). V shed 4 bases and J shed 8 bases, with 15 bases lying between them. The CDR3 sequence is 13 residues long. DNA for the CDR3: TGTGCCAGCAGTTATCGGGGAATTGGGAAGCAGTACTTC. Its translation: CASSYRGIGKQYF.

The rearrangement joins TRBV5-1 to TRBJ2-5, with 7 nucleotides matching TRBD1. CDR3 length equals 15 residues. Germline V gene lookup returns CDR1 SGHRS and CDR2 YFSETQ. V trimming: 4 bases; J trimming: 2 bases; junction bases outside the gene matches: 8. CDR3 bases: TGCGCCAGCAGCCTATTAGTGACAGGGCAAGAGACCCAGTACTTC. Protein sequence: CASSLLVTGQETQYF.

The chain employs TRBV14 and TRBJ2-7; no reliable D call. The CDR3 length is 17 residues. V was clipped by 0 bases and J by 4 bases, with 19 bases between them. CDR1 is SGHDN, CDR2 FVKESK, per germline. CDR3 nucleotide sequence: TGTGCCAGCAGCCAAGACGAGTTTAACAGAAAAGATTACGAGCAGTACTTC. This encodes CASSQDEFNRKDYEQYF.

V is TRBV2 and J is TRBJ2-7; TRBD2 is a possible D gene (6 bases). V gave up 3 bases and J gave up 2 bases, with 17 bases separating them. Per germline, CDR1 SNHLY and CDR2 FYNNEI. The CDR3 loop spans 16 amino acids. Written as DNA, the CDR3 is TGTGCCAGCAGTGACCCCGGAGGGTTGCGGCCCTACGAGCAGTACTTC. It codes for CASSDPGGLRPYEQYF.

The CDR3 reads CASSPQPSEQYF. CDR3 in DNA: TGTGCCAGCAGTCCACAGCCCTCCGAGCAGTACTTC. The gene calls are TRBV28 and TRBJ2-7; D gene ambiguous. The CDR3 spans 12 residues. Trimming removed 5 bases at V and 6 bases at J, with 11 bases between. The germline V gene encodes CDR1 MDHEN and CDR2 SYDVKM.

This chain uses TRBV5-4 with TRBJ2-7; D is possibly TRBD2 (6 bases). This CDR3 contains 15 residues. Trimming removed 4 bases from V and 4 bases from J, with 18 bases in between. Germline V gene sequence: CDR1 SGHNT, CDR2 YYREEE (reference sequence). This CDR3 is CASSLSTSMVYEQYF. The CDR3 bases are TGTGCCAGCAGCCTCTCGACTAGTATGGTATACGAGCAGTACTTC.

The chain recombines TRBV19 with TRBJ1-2; D gene ambiguous. Between the trimmed V and J ends, which lost 3 bases and 1 base, there was a span of 12 bases. Looked up from germline, CDR1 is LNHDA and CDR2 is SQIVND (reference sequence). The CDR3 loop spans 15 amino acids. The CDR3 is CASSMMGGFNYGYTF. The CDR3 bases are TGTGCCAGTAGTATGATGGGAGGTTTTAACTATGGCTACACCTTC.

This clone was seen just once. The chain has TRBV11-3 and TRBJ2-2; 7 bases agree with TRBD1. Looked up from germline, CDR1 is SGHNT and CDR2 is YENEEA. The ends lost 5 bases at V and 10 bases at J; junction bases unmatched: 7. The CDR3 runs 13 residues. The DNA of the CDR3 is TGTGCCAGCAGCCGGGACAGTTCGCTGGAGCTGTTTTTT. This encodes CASSRDSSLELFF.

J is TRBJ2-7 and V is TRBV28; D call uncertain. The CDR3 extends over 12 amino acids. Per germline, CDR1 MDHEN and CDR2 SYDVKM. V lost 8 bases and J 5 bases, leaving 13 bases between the germline ends. CDR3 DNA: TGTGCCAGCCTCCAAGCCCCCCACGAGCAGTACTTC. It codes for CASLQAPHEQYF.

V gene TRBV2 combines with J gene TRBJ2-7; D remains unclear. Trimming took 1 base from V and 7 from J, leaving 11 bases between them. The germline CDR1 and CDR2 sequences are SNHLY and FYNNEI. The CDR3 covers 13 residues. The CDR3 reads CASSEGVLREQYF. The CDR3 DNA is TGTGCCAGCAGTGAAGGGGTTCTCAGGGAGCAGTACTTC.

V and J are TRBV7-6 and TRBJ1-1, with no clear D. Germline CDR1 SGHVS, CDR2 FNYEAQ. V lost 5 bases, J lost 2 bases, and 12 bases lay in between. CDR3 length: 14 residues. CDR3: CASSLEPGNTEAFF. CDR3 coding DNA: TGTGCCAGCAGCCTCGAACCAGGTAACACTGAAGCTTTCTTT.

This clone was detected once. The chain joins TRBV6-1 to TRBJ1-4, with 11 bases matching TRBD1. The V gene end was trimmed by 4 bases and the J gene end by 0 bases; junction bases not matched to a gene: 7. CDR3 size: 18 residues. Germline V CDR1 and CDR2: MNHNS, SASEGT. The CDR3 loop is CASSARTGGSSTNEKLFF. The CDR3 nucleotides read TGTGCCAGCAGTGCAAGGACAGGGGGCTCTTCAACTAATGAAAAACTGTTTTTT.

The V gene is TRBV11-2, the J gene TRBJ2-6; weak D call: TRBD2 (5 bases). V shed 6 bases and J shed 0 bases, with 12 bases lying between them. The germline V gene has CDR1 SGHAT and CDR2 FQNNGV. The CDR3 consists of 16 residues. The CDR3 bases are TGTGCCAGCAGTCTCGCGGGCACCTCTGGGGCCAACGTCCTGACTTTC. Protein: CASSLAGTSGANVLTF.

The chain couples TRBV7-8 to TRBJ1-1; D gene ambiguous. Germline loops: CDR1 SGHVS, CDR2 FQNEAQ. The CDR3 is 13 amino acids. The germline V and J ends were trimmed by 5 bases and 6 bases, with 13 bases remaining between them. CDR3 sequence: CASSGSLGAEAFF. In DNA, the CDR3 is TGTGCCAGCAGCGGGAGTCTCGGTGCTGAAGCTTTCTTT.

This clone was recorded a few times. This sequence joins TRBV4-2 and TRBJ2-1, with TRBD2 identical over 14 bases. Germline-derived CDR1 and CDR2 are LGHNA and YNFKEQ. J gave up 6 bases and V 0 bases, and 1 base lay outside the gene matches. The CDR3 is made up of 16 amino acids. CDR3 amino acids: CASSQDGTSGGNEQFF. As DNA, the CDR3 is TGTGCCAGCAGCCAAGATGGGACTAGCGGGGGCAATGAGCAGTTCTTC.

CDR3 loop: CASSDPTGTGGDEQYF. CDR3 DNA sequence: TGCGCCAGCAGCGATCCTACCGGGACAGGAGGCGACGAGCAGTACTTC. J is TRBJ2-7 and V is TRBV5-1, with 8 nucleotides matching TRBD1. This CDR3 comprises 16 residues. The V segment lost 4 bases and the J segment 5 bases; nucleotides outside the gene matches: 14. Germline lookup yields CDR1 SGHRS and CDR2 YFSETQ.

The table lists this clone with a few counts. V gene TRBV10-3 combines with J gene TRBJ1-5, with 7 bases lining up with TRBD1. J was trimmed by 0 bases and V by 2 bases; bases with no gene match: 4. CDR1 is ENHRY and CDR2 is SYGVKD in the germline V gene. The CDR3 extends over 16 amino acids. The CDR3 coding sequence is TGTGCCATCAGTGAGAAAGACAGGGATAGCAATCAGCCCCAGCATTTT. Protein: CAISEKDRDSNQPQHF.

This clone was seen a single time. The chain has TRBV7-6 and TRBJ1-4, with TRBD1 matching 7 bases. The CDR3 is 14 amino acids. The V gene's germline CDR1 is SGHVS and CDR2 FNYEAQ. With 1 base clipped from V and 7 bases from J, the junction kept 3 bases outside the gene matches. Written as DNA, the CDR3 is TGTGCCAGCAGCTTAGGCGGGACAGCTGAAAAACTGTTTTTT. Its protein is CASSLGGTAEKLFF.

The J gene is TRBJ1-2, the V gene TRBV3-1 (or the pseudogene TRBV3-2); D remains unclear. V lost 1 base and J 7 bases, leaving 4 bases between the germline ends. Germline V CDR1 and CDR2: LGHDT, YNNKEL (reference sequence). The CDR3 has 11 residues. The chain's CDR3 is CASSQAFGYTF. The CDR3 bases are TGTGCCAGCAGCCAAGCTTTTGGCTACACCTTC.

The chain has TRBV21-1 and TRBJ2-7; TRBD2 is the table's D call, not checked against the DNA. TRBV21-1 is a pseudogene locus. The length of the CDR3 is 14 residues. CDR3 bases: TGTGCCAGCAGCAGGGGGGACTATTCCTACGAGCAGTACTTC. The encoded protein is CASSRGDYSYEQYF.